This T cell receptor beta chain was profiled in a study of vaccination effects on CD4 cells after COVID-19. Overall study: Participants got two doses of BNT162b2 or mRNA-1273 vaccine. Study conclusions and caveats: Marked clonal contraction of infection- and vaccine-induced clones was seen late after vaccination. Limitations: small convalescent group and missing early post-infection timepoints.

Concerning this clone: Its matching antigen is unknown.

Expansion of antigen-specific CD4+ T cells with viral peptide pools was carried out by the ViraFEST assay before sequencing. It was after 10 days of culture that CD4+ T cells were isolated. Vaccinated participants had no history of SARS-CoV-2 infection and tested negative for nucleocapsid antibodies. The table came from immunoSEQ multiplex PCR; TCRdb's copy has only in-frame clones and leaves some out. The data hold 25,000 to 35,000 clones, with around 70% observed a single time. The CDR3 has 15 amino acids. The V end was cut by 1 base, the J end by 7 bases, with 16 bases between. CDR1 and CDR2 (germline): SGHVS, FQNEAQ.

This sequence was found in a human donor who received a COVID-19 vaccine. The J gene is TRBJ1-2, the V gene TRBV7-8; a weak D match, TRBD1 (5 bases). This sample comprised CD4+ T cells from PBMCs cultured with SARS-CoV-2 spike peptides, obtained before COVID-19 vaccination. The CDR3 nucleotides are TGTGCCAGCAGCTTAGTGGGGCAGGGACGAGGTGGCTACACCTTC. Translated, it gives CASSLVGQGRGGYTF.